The 25 T cell receptor beta chains below come from one sample, sequenced in a study of beta chain features in type 1 diabetes. Study-wide results and caveats: In all four CD4+ subsets, TCRB CDR3 length was significantly, moderately reduced in type 1 diabetes.

All of the isolated RNA was reverse transcribed, so expressed TCRB transcripts were sequenced. TCRdb keeps only in-frame clones here, not all; method: immunoSEQ multiplex PCR. The sample lists about 150,000 clones; approximately 8.8% were seen once. Which antigens these TCRs recognize remains unknown. Material for sequencing was central memory CD4+ T cells from blood. The receptors were sampled from a woman between 25 and 40 years old with type 1 diabetes.

This chain connects TRBV7-3 to TRBJ2-1, with 7 positions matching TRBD1. From germline, CDR1 is SGHTA and CDR2 FQGTGA. Trimming removed 5 bases from V and 9 bases from J; junction bases left unmatched: 7. The CDR3 extends over 13 amino acids. CDR3 DNA sequence: TGTGCCAGCAGCGCCCTACAGGGGAGTGAGCAGTTCTTC. It specifies CASSALQGSEQFF.

The chain recombines TRBV5-4 with TRBJ2-2, with 8 bases lining up with TRBD1. The V and J ends lost 4 bases and 5 bases, in that order; junction bases with no gene match: 7. The CDR3 is made up of 15 amino acids. Germline-derived CDR1 and CDR2 are SGHNT and YYREEE (reference sequence). The CDR3 nucleotides are TGTGCCAGCAGCGCCATGCAGGGGGCGACCGGGGAGCTGTTTTTT. It yields the protein CASSAMQGATGELFF.

Only a few counts were recorded for this clone. CDR3 coding DNA: TGCGCCAGCAGCCCCGGGACAGGGCATCAGCCCCAGCATTTT. As protein: CASSPGTGHQPQHF. The rearrangement links TRBV4-1 to TRBJ1-5; TRBD1 matches 9 bases. The CDR3 length is 14 residues. V shed 4 bases and J 5 bases; nucleotides not matched to a gene: 3. CDR1 is MGHRA, CDR2 YSYEKL, per germline.

This clone was seen a handful of times. The chain carries TRBV28 and TRBJ2-7; 7 nucleotides line up with TRBD2. The germline gives CDR1 MDHEN, CDR2 SYDVKM. Trimming took 8 bases from V and 3 from J; bases not matched to a gene: 10. The CDR3 extends over 14 amino acids. This CDR3 is CASGGVVGSYEQYF. Here the CDR3 DNA reads TGTGCCAGCGGGGGGGTGGTGGGGAGCTACGAGCAGTACTTC.

The chain employs TRBV7-9 and TRBJ1-1; the match to TRBD1 covers 7 bases. Germline V CDR1 and CDR2: SEHNR, FQNEAQ (reference sequence). Trimming removed 5 bases from V and 1 base from J; junction bases left unmatched: 7. The CDR3 totals 15 residues. The CDR3 DNA follows: TGTGCCAGCAGCCACGGACAGGCGTGGAACACTGAAGCTTTCTTT. This gives the protein CASSHGQAWNTEAFF.

This clone has more than one count but fewer than ten. The rearrangement uses TRBV14 and TRBJ2-3, with D perhaps TRBD2 (6 bases). Germline V gene data show CDR1 as SGHDN and CDR2 as FVKESK. Trimming removed 3 bases at V and 5 bases at J, with 12 bases between. CDR3 length: 14 amino acids. CDR3 bases: TGTGCCAGCAGCCACCTCGGGCGGGAAGATACGCAGTATTTT. Its protein is CASSHLGREDTQYF. The entire variable domain, with the rest obtained from reference TRBV14 and TRBJ2-3, is as follows: EAGVTQFPSHSVIEKGQTVTLRCDPISGHDNLYWYRRVMGKEIKFLLHFVKESKQDESGMPNNRFLAERTGGTYSTLKVQPAELEDSGVYFCASSHLGREDTQYFGPGTRLTVL.

In regard to this clone: The same CDR3 arises from other DNA sequences in this sample as well. CDR3 amino acids: CASSPLTGTDTQYF. CDR3 nucleotides: TGTGCCAGCAGCCCACTCACGGGCACAGATACGCAGTATTTT. This chain joins TRBV14 and TRBJ2-3; D not certain. V lost 4 bases and J lost 1, with 9 bases in between. Germline CDR1 is SGHDN and CDR2 is FVKESK. The CDR3 consists of 14 residues.

This clone was seen a few times. The J gene is TRBJ2-1, the V gene TRBV7-2, with a tentative D call TRBD2 (5 bases). Between the trimmed V and J ends, which lost 1 base and 1 base, there was a span of 8 bases. This CDR3 spans 15 amino acids. From germline, CDR1 is SGHTA and CDR2 FQGNSA. In DNA, the CDR3 is TGTGCCAGCAGCTTAGTGGGAGTGTCCTACAATGAGCAGTTCTTC. Translated: CASSLVGVSYNEQFF.

There are a few counts of this clone. V is TRBV15 and J is TRBJ2-7, with 7 bases identical to TRBD1. Looked up from germline, CDR1 is LNHNV and CDR2 is YYDKDF (reference sequence). J lost 0 bases, V lost 8 bases, and 4 bases had no gene match. The CDR3 loop spans 13 amino acids. As DNA, the CDR3 is TGTGCCACCGGGACAGTACCCTCCTACGAGCAGTACTTC. This translates into CATGTVPSYEQYF.

The gene calls are TRBV29-1 and TRBJ2-7, with 8 nucleotides matching TRBD2. Per the germline V gene, CDR1 is SQVTM and CDR2 is ANQGSEA. The CDR3 covers 13 residues. The J segment lost 7 bases and the V segment lost 4 bases, leaving 9 bases of the junction unmatched. This CDR3 reads CSVVFSGMVEQYF. The CDR3 nucleotides read TGCAGCGTTGTTTTTAGCGGGATGGTTGAGCAGTACTTC.

The chain recombines TRBV11-3 with TRBJ1-2; tentative D call: TRBD1 (5 bases). The V and J ends lost 2 bases and 6 bases respectively, with 10 bases between them. CDR1 is SGHNT and CDR2 is YENEEA in the germline V gene. The CDR3 is 13 residues long. DNA of the CDR3: TGTGCCAGCAGCTTACAGGGCGGTGATGGCTACACCTTC. Translation: CASSLQGGDGYTF. Full variable domain (outside the CDR3, taken from reference TRBV11-3 and TRBJ1-2): EAGVVQSPRYKIIEKKQPVAFWCNPISGHNTLYWYLQNLGQGPELLIRYENEEAVDDSQLPKDRFSAERLKGVDSTLKIQPAELGDSAVYLCASSLQGGDGYTFGSGTRLTVV.

This clone was found a few times. The rearrangement uses TRBV6-5 and TRBJ1-2; D not resolved. The germline gives CDR1 MNHEY, CDR2 SVGAGI. Trimming pared 4 bases from V and 4 bases from J, leaving 16 bases between. The CDR3 extends over 15 amino acids. Here the CDR3 DNA reads TGTGCCAGCAGTTCGGGTTATTCGGTTTCCTATGGCTACACCTTC. It specifies CASSSGYSVSYGYTF.

The V gene is TRBV2, the J gene TRBJ2-5; tentatively, D is TRBD2 (6 bases). Germline-derived CDR1 and CDR2 are SNHLY and FYNNEI. Trimming pared 1 base from V and 5 bases from J, leaving 8 bases between. The CDR3 is 13 residues long. The chain's CDR3 is CASSEDLAETQYF. The CDR3 DNA reads as TGTGCCAGCAGTGAAGATCTAGCGGAGACCCAGTACTTC.

This clone turned up a few times. J is TRBJ2-1 and V is TRBV25-1, with D uncertain. The germline V and J ends were trimmed by 6 bases and 4 bases, with 4 bases remaining between them. This CDR3 is built from 11 residues. From germline, CDR1 is MGHDK and CDR2 SYGVNS. The CDR3, as DNA: TGTGCCAGCAGCAATTACAATGAGCAGTTCTTC. Amino acids: CASSNYNEQFF. The full variable domain, its missing parts supplied by reference TRBV25-1 and TRBJ2-1, is EADIYQTPRYLVIGTGKKITLECSQTMGHDKMYWYQQDPGMELHLIHYSYGVNSTEKGDLSSESTVSRIRTEHFPLTLESARPSHTSQYLCASSNYNEQFFGPGTRLTVL.

The sample holds a few counts of this clone. The rearrangement joins TRBV6-5 to TRBJ1-5; weak D call: TRBD1 (5 bases). The CDR3 runs 13 residues. The V gene's germline CDR1 is MNHEY and CDR2 SVGAGI. The V end lost 5 bases, the J end lost 7 bases, and 12 bases lay between the germline ends. CDR3 protein: CASSLGGRQPQHF. The CDR3 coding sequence is TGTGCCAGCAGTCTGGGGGGTCGGCAGCCCCAGCATTTT.

The rearrangement links TRBV7-9 to TRBJ1-1; 7 bases are a match to TRBD1. V trimming: 4 bases; J trimming: 10 bases; junction bases outside the gene matches: 3. This CDR3 region has 11 residues. Looked up from germline, CDR1 is SEHNR and CDR2 is FQNEAQ (reference sequence). The CDR3 is CASSSQGGAFF. The DNA of the CDR3 is TGTGCCAGCAGCTCCCAGGGGGGAGCTTTCTTT.

In this sample, this clone turned up a few times. The V call is TRBV11-2, the J call TRBJ2-3; TRBD2 matches at 7 bases. Germline CDR1 reads SGHAT; CDR2 reads FQNNGV. V shed 4 bases, J shed 5 bases, and the junction held 6 bases outside the gene matches. This CDR3 spans 14 amino acids. CDR3 nucleotide sequence: TGTGCCAGCAGCTCCCTCAGGGAGGGAGATACGCAGTATTTT. Amino acids: CASSSLREGDTQYF.

There are a few counts of this clone. The rearrangement uses TRBV7-9 and TRBJ2-2; a weak D match, TRBD2 (7 bases). Germline lookup yields CDR1 SEHNR and CDR2 FQNEAQ (reference sequence). This CDR3 is built from 16 residues. The V end lost 4 bases, the J end lost 0 bases, and 12 bases lay between the germline ends. CDR3 sequence (DNA): TGTGCCAGCAGCTACCGCGGGGGCGCGAACACCGGGGAGCTGTTTTTT. Encoded protein: CASSYRGGANTGELFF.

J is TRBJ2-1 and V is TRBV25-1; D perhaps matches TRBD2 (7 bases). Germline V gives CDR1 MGHDK, CDR2 SYGVNS. The CDR3 has 18 amino acids. Between the trimmed V and J ends, which lost 3 bases and 4 bases, there was a span of 22 bases. The CDR3 loop is CASSDPDGGPRVYNEQFF. The CDR3 DNA reads as TGTGCCAGCAGTGACCCCGACGGGGGGCCGAGGGTTTACAATGAGCAGTTCTTC. The full variable domain, in which reference TRBV25-1 and TRBJ2-1 provide the parts outside the CDR3, is EADIYQTPRYLVIGTGKKITLECSQTMGHDKMYWYQQDPGMELHLIHYSYGVNSTEKGDLSSESTVSRIRTEHFPLTLESARPSHTSQYLCASSDPDGGPRVYNEQFFGPGTRLTVL.

This clone was found a few times. The V and J genes are TRBV5-1 and TRBJ2-4; a weak D match, TRBD2 (5 bases). This CDR3 has 16 residues. The germline V gene has CDR1 SGHRS and CDR2 YFSETQ. Trimming took off 0 bases at V and 7 bases at J, with 17 bases between the two ends. CDR3 protein: CASSLEFEGGSNIQYF. The CDR3 DNA is TGCGCCAGCAGCTTGGAGTTCGAGGGTGGGTCGAACATTCAGTACTTC. Supplemented by reference TRBV5-1 and TRBJ2-4, the full variable domain reads KAGVTQTPRYLIKTRGQQVTLSCSPISGHRSVSWYQQTPGQGLQFLFEYFSETQRNKGNFPGRFSGRQFSNSRSEMNVSTLELGDSALYLCASSLEFEGGSNIQYFGAGTRLSVL.

This clone was counted only a few times. The chain combines TRBV6-5 with TRBJ1-2, with a possible D match to TRBD1 (6 bases). The CDR3 spans 15 residues. The V gene lost 2 bases and the J gene lost 5 bases, with 15 bases spanning the gap. Germline V lookup: CDR1 MNHEY, CDR2 SVGAGI. CDR3 sequence reads: CASSYKRGTEYGYTF. CDR3 nucleotides: TGTGCCAGCAGTTACAAGAGGGGGACCGAGTATGGCTACACCTTC.

The chain joins TRBV7-3 to TRBJ2-7; D gene uncertain. This CDR3 is built from 14 residues. The V end lost 2 bases, the J end lost 2 bases, and 10 bases lay between the germline ends. CDR1 is SGHTA, CDR2 FQGTGA, per germline. The CDR3 DNA follows: TGTGCCAGCAGCTTAGATGGCGAGGCCTACGAGCAGTACTTC. Amino acids: CASSLDGEAYEQYF.

J is TRBJ1-5 and V is TRBV4-1, with a possible D match to TRBD1 (5 bases). The germline gives CDR1 MGHRA, CDR2 YSYEKL. The CDR3 is 16 amino acids. V was clipped by 3 bases and J by 8 bases, with 20 bases between them. The chain's CDR3 is CASSHSRGGGREPQHF. The DNA for the CDR3 is TGCGCCAGCAGCCACTCCCGTGGGGGGGGAAGGGAGCCCCAGCATTTT.

This clone came up a few times. Compared with germline, one end of the junction differs, possibly owing to a read error. The CDR3 coding sequence is TGTGCCAGCAGCCAAGGTTTCGGTCGTAGGGACAGCATTAACTTC. Protein: CASSQGFGRRDSINF. V gene TRBV4-1 combines with J gene TRBJ2-5, with TRBD1 matching 7 bases. The germline V gene has CDR1 MGHRA and CDR2 YSYEKL. The CDR3 runs to 15 residues.

The chain has TRBV27 and TRBJ1-1; D perhaps matches TRBD1 (5 bases). The CDR3 is 14 amino acids. The V end was cut by 6 bases, the J end by 4 bases, with 15 bases between. From germline, CDR1 is MNHEY and CDR2 SMNVEV (reference sequence). CDR3 sequence reads: CASRFRGGSTEAFF. The CDR3 DNA follows: TGTGCCAGCAGATTCCGGGGGGGGAGCACTGAAGCTTTCTTT.